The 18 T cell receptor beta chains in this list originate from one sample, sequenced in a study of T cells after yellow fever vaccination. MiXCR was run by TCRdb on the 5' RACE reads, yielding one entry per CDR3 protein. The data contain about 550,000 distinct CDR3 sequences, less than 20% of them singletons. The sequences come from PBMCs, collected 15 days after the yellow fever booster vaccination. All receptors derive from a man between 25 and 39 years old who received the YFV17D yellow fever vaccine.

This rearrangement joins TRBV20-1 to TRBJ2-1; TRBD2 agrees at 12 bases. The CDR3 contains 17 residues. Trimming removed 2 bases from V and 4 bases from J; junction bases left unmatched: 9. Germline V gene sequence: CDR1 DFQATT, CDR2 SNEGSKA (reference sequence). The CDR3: CSARSPGLAGGYNEQFF. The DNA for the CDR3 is TGCAGTGCTAGATCCCCGGGGCTAGCGGGAGGGTACAATGAGCAGTTCTTC.

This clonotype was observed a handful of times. The CDR3 loop is CASSAKGGRVEAFF. The CDR3 bases are TGTGCCAGCAGTGCCAAGGGGGGACGAGTTGAAGCTTTCTTT. V is TRBV25-1 and J is TRBJ1-1; possible D gene TRBD1, 6 bases. The CDR3 covers 14 residues. CDR1 MGHDK and CDR2 SYGVNS come from the germline V gene. Trimming left V 4 bases short and J 7 bases short, with 16 bases between.

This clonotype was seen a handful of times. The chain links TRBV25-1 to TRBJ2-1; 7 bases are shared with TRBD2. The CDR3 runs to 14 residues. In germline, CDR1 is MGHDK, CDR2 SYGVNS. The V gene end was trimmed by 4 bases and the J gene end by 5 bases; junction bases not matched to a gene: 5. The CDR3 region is CASSGAGAHNEQFF. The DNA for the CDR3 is TGTGCCAGCAGTGGGGCGGGAGCCCACAATGAGCAGTTCTTC.

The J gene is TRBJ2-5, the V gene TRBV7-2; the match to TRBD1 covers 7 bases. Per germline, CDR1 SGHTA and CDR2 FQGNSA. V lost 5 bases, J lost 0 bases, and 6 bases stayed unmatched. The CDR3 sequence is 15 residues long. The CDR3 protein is CASSATQGYQETQYF. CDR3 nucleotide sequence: TGTGCCAGCAGCGCGACACAGGGGTACCAAGAGACCCAGTACTTC.

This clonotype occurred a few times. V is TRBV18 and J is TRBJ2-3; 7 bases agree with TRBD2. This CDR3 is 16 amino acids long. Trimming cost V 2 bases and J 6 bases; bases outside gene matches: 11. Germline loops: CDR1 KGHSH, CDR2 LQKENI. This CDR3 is CASSPLVLAASDTQYF. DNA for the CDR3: TGTGCCAGCTCACCATTGGTCCTAGCGGCATCCGATACGCAGTATTTT.

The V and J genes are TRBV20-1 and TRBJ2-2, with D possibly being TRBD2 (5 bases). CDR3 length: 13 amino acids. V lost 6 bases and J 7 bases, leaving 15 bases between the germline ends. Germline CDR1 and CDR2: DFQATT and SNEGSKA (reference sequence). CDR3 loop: CSAKERLLGELFF. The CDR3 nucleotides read TGCAGTGCAAAAGAGCGGCTCCTCGGGGAGCTGTTTTTT.

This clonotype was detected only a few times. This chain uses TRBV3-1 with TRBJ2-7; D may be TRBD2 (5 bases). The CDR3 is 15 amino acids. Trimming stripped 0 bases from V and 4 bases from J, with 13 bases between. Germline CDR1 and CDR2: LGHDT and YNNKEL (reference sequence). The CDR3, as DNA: TGTGCCAGCAGCCAAGATCAGCGGCCTTGGTACGAGCAGTACTTC. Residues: CASSQDQRPWYEQYF.

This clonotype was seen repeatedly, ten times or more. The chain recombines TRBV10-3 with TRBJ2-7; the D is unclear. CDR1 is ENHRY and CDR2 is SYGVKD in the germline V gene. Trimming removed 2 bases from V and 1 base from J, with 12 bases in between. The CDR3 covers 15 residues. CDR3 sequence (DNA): TGTGCCATCAGTGAGACTGGCGAGACTTCCTACGAGCAGTACTTC. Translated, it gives CAISETGETSYEQYF.

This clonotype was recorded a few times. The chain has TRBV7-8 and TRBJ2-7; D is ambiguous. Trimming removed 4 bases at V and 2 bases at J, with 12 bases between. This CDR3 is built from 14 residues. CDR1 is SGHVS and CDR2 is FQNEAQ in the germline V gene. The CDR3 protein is CASSYTASPYEQYF. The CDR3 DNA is TGTGCCAGCAGCTATACGGCCTCACCCTACGAGCAGTACTTC.

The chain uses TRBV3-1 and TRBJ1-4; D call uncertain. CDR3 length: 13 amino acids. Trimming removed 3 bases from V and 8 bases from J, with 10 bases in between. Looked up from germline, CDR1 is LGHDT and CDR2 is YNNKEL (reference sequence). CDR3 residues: CASSQGNREKLFF. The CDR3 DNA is TGTGCCAGCAGCCAGGGCAACCGGGAAAAACTGTTTTTT.

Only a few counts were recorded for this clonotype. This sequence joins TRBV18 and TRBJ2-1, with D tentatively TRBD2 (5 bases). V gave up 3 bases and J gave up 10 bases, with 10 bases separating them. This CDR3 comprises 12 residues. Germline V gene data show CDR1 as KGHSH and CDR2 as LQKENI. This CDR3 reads CASSPREGEQFF. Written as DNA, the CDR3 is TGTGCCAGCTCACCCCGAGAGGGAGAGCAGTTCTTC.

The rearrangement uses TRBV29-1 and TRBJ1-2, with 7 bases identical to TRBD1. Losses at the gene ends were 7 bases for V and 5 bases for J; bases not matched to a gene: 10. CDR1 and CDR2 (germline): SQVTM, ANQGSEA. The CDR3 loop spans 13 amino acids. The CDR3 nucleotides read TGCAGCGCTGGACAGGATCTTGGGTATGGCTACACCTTC. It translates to CSAGQDLGYGYTF.

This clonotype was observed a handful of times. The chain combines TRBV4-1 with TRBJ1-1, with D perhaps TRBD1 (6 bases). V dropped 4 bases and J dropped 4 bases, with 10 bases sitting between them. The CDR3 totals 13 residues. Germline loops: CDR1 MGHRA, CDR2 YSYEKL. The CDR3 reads CASSRNRVTEAFF. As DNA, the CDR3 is TGCGCCAGCAGCCGCAACAGGGTCACTGAAGCTTTCTTT.

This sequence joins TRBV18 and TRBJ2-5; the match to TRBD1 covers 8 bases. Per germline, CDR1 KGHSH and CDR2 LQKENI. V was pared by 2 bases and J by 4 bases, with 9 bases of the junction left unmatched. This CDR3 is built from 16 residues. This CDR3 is CASSPAGTGGPETQYF. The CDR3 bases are TGTGCCAGCTCACCAGCCGGGACAGGCGGACCAGAGACCCAGTACTTC.

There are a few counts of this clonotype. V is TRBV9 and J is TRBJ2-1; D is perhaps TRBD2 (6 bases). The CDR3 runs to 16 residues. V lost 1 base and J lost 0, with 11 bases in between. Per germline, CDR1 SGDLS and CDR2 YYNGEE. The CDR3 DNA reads TGTGCCAGCAGCGTAACCGGGGGTAGCTCCTACAATGAGCAGTTCTTC. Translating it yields CASSVTGGSSYNEQFF.

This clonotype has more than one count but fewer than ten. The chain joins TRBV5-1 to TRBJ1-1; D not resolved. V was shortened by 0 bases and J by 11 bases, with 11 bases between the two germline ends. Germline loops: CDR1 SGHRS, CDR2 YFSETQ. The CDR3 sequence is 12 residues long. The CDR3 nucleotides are TGCGCCAGCAGCTTGGACGAGGGCCATGCTTTCTTT. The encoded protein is CASSLDEGHAFF. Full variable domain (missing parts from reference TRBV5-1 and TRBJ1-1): KAGVTQTPRYLIKTRGQQVTLSCSPISGHRSVSWYQQTPGQGLQFLFEYFSETQRNKGNFPGRFSGRQFSNSRSEMNVSTLELGDSALYLCASSLDEGHAFFGQGTRLTVV.

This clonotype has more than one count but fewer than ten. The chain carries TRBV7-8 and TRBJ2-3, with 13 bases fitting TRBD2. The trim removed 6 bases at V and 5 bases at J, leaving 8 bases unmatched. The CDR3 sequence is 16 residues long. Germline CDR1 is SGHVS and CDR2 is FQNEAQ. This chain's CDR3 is CASSSGLAGEEDTQYF. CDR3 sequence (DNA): TGTGCCAGCAGTTCTGGACTAGCGGGAGAGGAAGATACGCAGTATTTT.

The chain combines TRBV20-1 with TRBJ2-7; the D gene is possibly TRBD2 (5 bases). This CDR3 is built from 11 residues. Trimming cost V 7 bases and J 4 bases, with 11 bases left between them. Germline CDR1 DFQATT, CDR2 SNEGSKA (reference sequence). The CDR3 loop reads CSGSVTYEQYF. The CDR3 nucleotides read TGCAGTGGTAGCGTAACATACGAGCAGTACTTC.